The T cell receptor beta chain under discussion was sequenced for a study of T cell responses to AZD1222 COVID-19 vaccine (dated by TCRdb to the early 2020s). Broadly, across the study: AZD1222 recipients with second doses at about 4 weeks or about 12 weeks were pooled, because spike-specific TCR depth and breadth did not differ between schedules. A total of around 240 trial participants underwent TCR sequencing, of whom 207 had received two doses of AZD1222 and around 25 had received two doses of the MenACWY control vaccine. Trial participants were enrolled by age into subgroups of 18-55, 56-69 and 70-plus years, and approximately 150, 30 and 60 TCR-sequenced participants, respectively, were included in these subgroups.

The CDR3 regions of human TCRbeta chains were analyzed by immunosequencing. The published analysis was carried out like this. Repertoire TCRs were checked for matches against a reference library of SARS-CoV-2-specific TCRs that had been generated using the MIRA antigen-specificity platform. Breadth was defined as the fraction of unique TCRs that were SARS-CoV-2-associated. Depth was defined as the fraction of total T cells that were SARS-CoV-2-associated. Each spike-specific TCR was assigned to its reactive spike region and to a CD4 or CD8 class using the MIRA data. Log10-transformed breadth and depth values were compared by one-way ANOVA with Sidak's multiple comparisons tests. TCRdb carries this immuneACCESS record with in-frame sequences only. Its versions omit some clonotypes, under half of them owing to an unresolved V gene in the studies checked, with the rest unexplained. D and trimming were read from the DNA, whereas the V and J calls and clone size are those reported in that table. The sample table holds roughly 110,000 clones, of which around 90% were seen once. Approximately 5% of the sample lies in the top ten.

The time point label, read with the paper, signifies: baseline before first vaccination. Samples from vaccinated people were obtained from the UK trials COV001 and COV002, which included a single-blind randomized controlled phase 2/3 trial of AZD1222 (ChAdOx1 nCoV-19) in healthy adults. For TCRbeta chain sequencing, PBMC samples were collected from trial participants at day 0 and at day 28 after the second dose. Details on this clone: Its antigen is currently not known. No much larger clone is present one base from it, and per-base qualities are unavailable.

The investigation overall reported the following: After two AZD1222 doses, spike-specific TCR breadth and depth were significantly higher than at day 0 and than in MenACWY recipients. Conclusions about previously exposed vaccinees are limited because only five or six AZD1222 recipients were SARS-CoV-2 seropositive at baseline. Epitopes outside the regions mutated in the B.1.351 and B.1.1.7 variants were reportedly recognized by nearly half of the unique spike-specific TCRs. The whole spike protein was spanned by vaccine-associated CD4 TCRs, and dominant responses were seen in regions 160-218 and 743-854. Because no day 14 peak-response samples were available, the repertoires could be characterized only after the peak T cell response. The 56-69-year group was small, and its depth increase did not reach significance, likely because of low power. Participants were mostly white British, with more females than males. The authors suggested clonal diversity may have been underestimated.

Including cysteine and phenylalanine, the CDR3 has 16 amino acids. Of all the DNA, just the CDR3 is kept, 48 bases in frame from base 1. CDR1 and CDR2 were assigned from the germline V gene as KGHSH and LQKENI. The V end loses 4 bases and the J end loses 0 bases, and a stretch of 15 bases separates them. The chain couples TRBV18 to TRBJ1-1; TRBD1 could be the D gene, as 5 bases match. The clonotype originates from an adult in good health. The source was peripheral blood, collected on day 0 of AZD1222 vaccination. The DNA sequence reads TGTGCCAGCTCACGAAATCGGGACCCGTTGAACACTGAAGCTTTCTTT. This gives the protein CASSRNRDPLNTEAFF. The CDR3 plus the reference TRBV18 and TRBJ1-1 genes for the other parts give the full variable domain: NAGVMQNPRHLVRRRGQEARLRCSPMKGHSHVYWYRQLPEEGLKFMVYLQKENIIDESGMPKERFSAEFPKEGPSILRIQQVVRGDSAAYFCASSRNRDPLNTEAFFGQGTRLTVV.